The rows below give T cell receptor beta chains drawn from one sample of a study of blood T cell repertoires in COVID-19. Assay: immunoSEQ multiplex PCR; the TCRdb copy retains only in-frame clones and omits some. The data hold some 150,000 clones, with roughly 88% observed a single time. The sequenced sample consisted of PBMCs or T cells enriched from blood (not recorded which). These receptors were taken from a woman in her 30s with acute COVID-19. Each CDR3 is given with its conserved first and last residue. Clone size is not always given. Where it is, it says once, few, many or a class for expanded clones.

CASSYEREGLNEQFF | TRBJ2-1 | 15 | TRBV27 | .
CASSEGGPRPYEQYF | TRBJ2-7 | 15 | TRBV25-1 | few
CASSAGQGLNYGYTF | TRBJ1-2 | 15 | TRBV7-9 | .
CASSLGLVGTGELFF | TRBJ2-2 | 15 | TRBV4-2 | few
CSVNAGWTGELFF | TRBJ2-2 | 13 | TRBV29-1 | .
CASIDTGSYGYTF | TRBJ1-2 | 13 | TRBV28 | once
CASSFDRSSYNEQFF | TRBJ2-1 | 15 | TRBV5-4 | .
CAWSATGPYGYTF | TRBJ1-2 | 13 | TRBV30 | .
CASSPSGFKGSYEQYF | TRBJ2-7 | 16 | TRBV7-2 | .
CASSPTSLGRTPTNEKLFF | TRBJ1-4 | 19 | TRBV18 | .
CASSKVLAGGPGPGEQFF | TRBJ2-1 | 18 | TRBV21-1 | few
CASSLVLAGRTDTQYF | TRBJ2-3 | 16 | TRBV5-1 | once
CAGGGYYGYTF | TRBJ1-2 | 11 | TRBV28 | .
CASSPGGPGGYGYTF | TRBJ1-2 | 15 | TRBV5-1 | .
CASSLYRGISYEQYF | TRBJ2-7 | 15 | TRBV7-2 | .
CASSLSLLATGIYEQYF | TRBJ2-7 | 17 | TRBV11-2 | .
CASIQGPTEQPQHF | TRBJ1-5 | 14 | TRBV28 | .
CASSLWAGAGNEQFF | TRBJ2-1 | 15 | TRBV7-2 | .
CASSPSTGGRDGYTF | TRBJ1-2 | 15 | TRBV18 | .
CASTKNRGPKSAEKKITDQETQYF | TRBJ2-5 | 24 | TRBV2 | .
CACSPLAGEQYF | TRBJ2-7 | 12 | TRBV30 | .
CATSRQGYGYTF | TRBJ1-2 | 12 | TRBV24-1 | .
CASSQDRVSRETQYF | TRBJ2-5 | 15 | TRBV4-2 | once
CASSLGAGDPSDTQYF | TRBJ2-3 | 16 | TRBV7-9 | .
CASSTRAYGYTF | TRBJ1-2 | 12 | TRBV19 | .
CASSTRDIAYEQYF | TRBJ2-7 | 14 | TRBV5-6 | .
CASSVGPGGQGHMYEQYF | TRBJ2-7 | 18 | TRBV9 | .
CASSLYDRGRETQYF | TRBJ2-5 | 15 | TRBV28 | .
CASSIVGGRMIGELFF | TRBJ2-2 | 16 | TRBV19 | .
CATLDERAGVSDEQFF | TRBJ2-1 | 16 | TRBV28 | .
CASSLGLSGNPPYEQYF | TRBJ2-7 | 17 | TRBV5-5 | .
CATSREVVPGNTIYF | TRBJ1-3 | 15 | TRBV15 | .
CASSLEPLAASYNEQFF | TRBJ2-1 | 17 | TRBV5-1 | .
CASSHRGPETQYF | TRBJ2-5 | 13 | TRBV11-3 | .
CASSVAGGSYNEQFF | TRBJ2-1 | 15 | TRBV9 | .
CASSSNARFPSGANVLTF | TRBJ2-6 | 18 | TRBV3-1/TRBV3-2 | .
CASSEALALTYEQYF | TRBJ2-7 | 15 | TRBV4-1 | .
CASRKAQGLGEQYF | TRBJ2-7 | 14 | TRBV27 | .
CASSWERGQIRLDEAFF | TRBJ1-1 | 17 | TRBV5-4 | few
CASREGLAGGIEQFF | TRBJ2-1 | 15 | TRBV6-1 | .
CASSQPGGDYEQYF | TRBJ2-7 | 14 | TRBV13 | .
CASSFRDRGNGYTF | TRBJ1-2 | 14 | TRBV28 | .
CASSQDRQGARYEQYF | TRBJ2-7 | 16 | TRBV4-3 | .
CASSEGLAGGFYEQYF | TRBJ2-7 | 16 | TRBV2 | .
CAWNKRGGNQPQHF | TRBJ1-5 | 14 | TRBV30 | .
CAIGLAGGPGELFF | TRBJ2-2 | 14 | TRBV10-3 | .
CASSQEGGVMAKNIQYF | TRBJ2-4 | 17 | TRBV4-1 | once
CASSQGVVEKLFF | TRBJ1-4 | 13 | TRBV3-1/TRBV3-2 | .
CASRDRQTFTDGYTF | TRBJ1-2 | 15 | TRBV27 | .
CASLSSENIQYF | TRBJ2-4 | 12 | TRBV28 | .
CASRGRGLALGEQFF | TRBJ2-1 | 15 | TRBV28 | .
CASSIPGTSGNHEQYF | TRBJ2-7 | 16 | TRBV19 | .
CASSLLLAGGTGELFF | TRBJ2-2 | 16 | TRBV27 | .